This entry lists 15 T cell receptor beta chains sequenced from one sample in a study of cytomegalovirus exposure and HLA in healthy donors. This PCR relied on a set of 60 Vbeta primers and 13 Jbeta primers. The repertoire was sequenced with immunoSEQ multiplex PCR; TCRdb's copy has only in-frame clones and lacks some. The sample includes fewer than 70,000 clones, about 80% seen only once; the top ten take nearly 4%. Sequencing was carried out using PBMCs. Source of these receptors: a woman between 40 and 55 years old in good health and CMV-seronegative.

This chain links TRBV6-1 with TRBJ1-2; weak D call: TRBD1 (5 bases). CDR1 MNHNS and CDR2 SASEGT come from the germline V gene. The CDR3 covers 14 residues. Trimming stripped 2 bases from V and 2 bases from J, with 9 bases between. The CDR3 region has the DNA TGTGCCAGCAGTGAACGTCCAGGGAACTATGGCTACACCTTC. This sequence encodes CASSERPGNYGYTF.

J is TRBJ2-7 and V is TRBV7-3, with a possible D match to TRBD1 (5 bases). There are 15 residues in the CDR3. Germline loops: CDR1 SGHTA, CDR2 FQGTGA. V was shortened by 0 bases and J by 5 bases, with 14 bases between the two germline ends. The CDR3 region is CASSLTPGSFDEQYF. The CDR3 nucleotides read TGTGCCAGCAGCTTAACTCCAGGGTCATTCGACGAGCAGTACTTC.

This sequence joins TRBV6-1 and TRBJ1-5; D is undetermined. This CDR3 is 14 amino acids long. V was cut by 7 bases and J by 4 bases, with 14 bases left in between. The germline gives CDR1 MNHNS, CDR2 SASEGT. The CDR3 DNA sequence: TGTGCCAGCATTCTGGACGGGAATAATCAGCCCCAGCATTTT. The encoded protein is CASILDGNNQPQHF.

This clone occurred once. The chain is built from TRBV7-2 and TRBJ2-1; 7 nucleotides align to TRBD1. Trimming at V came to 5 bases and at J to 4 bases, leaving 8 bases not matched to a gene. Germline values: CDR1 SGHTA, CDR2 FQGNSA. The CDR3 spans 15 residues. The CDR3 sequence: CASSRETGYYNEQFF. The CDR3 DNA reads as TGTGCCAGCAGCCGAGAGACAGGGTATTACAATGAGCAGTTCTTC.

The V call is TRBV14, the J call TRBJ2-7, with TRBD1 matching 9 bases. V gave up 4 bases and J gave up 6 bases; unmatched junction bases: 10. Germline V gene sequence: CDR1 SGHDN, CDR2 FVKESK. The CDR3 extends over 15 amino acids. The CDR3 reads CASSLYGTGRAEQYF. CDR3 bases: TGTGCCAGCAGCCTCTACGGGACAGGGCGTGCCGAGCAGTACTTC. The full variable domain, its missing parts supplied by reference TRBV14 and TRBJ2-7, is EAGVTQFPSHSVIEKGQTVTLRCDPISGHDNLYWYRRVMGKEIKFLLHFVKESKQDESGMPNNRFLAERTGGTYSTLKVQPAELEDSGVYFCASSLYGTGRAEQYFGPGTRLTVT.

The chain combines TRBV7-9 with TRBJ2-1; TRBD2 might be the D (6 bases). Germline V gene lookup returns CDR1 SEHNR and CDR2 FQNEAQ (reference sequence). The V end lost 7 bases, the J end lost 5 bases, and 18 bases lay between the germline ends. The length of the CDR3 is 15 residues. The CDR3 DNA reads as TGTGCCAGCACGGACCGGAGGGCCTTCGACAATGAGCAGTTCTTC. This sequence encodes CASTDRRAFDNEQFF. The whole variable domain, remainder taken from reference TRBV7-9 and TRBJ2-1, is DTGVSQNPRHKITKRGQNVTFRCDPISEHNRLYWYRQTLGQGPEFLTYFQNEAQLEKSRLLSDRFSAERPKGSFSTLEIQRTEQGDSAMYLCASTDRRAFDNEQFFGPGTRLTVL.

V gene TRBV15 combines with J gene TRBJ2-2, with 7 bases aligning to TRBD2. This CDR3 comprises 13 residues. Germline lookup yields CDR1 LNHNV and CDR2 YYDKDF (reference sequence). V shed 5 bases and J 6 bases; nucleotides not matched to a gene: 3. The CDR3 nucleotides are TGTGCCACCAGCCAGCGGGACTCCGGGGAGCTGTTTTTT. The encoded protein is CATSQRDSGELFF.

The rearrangement uses TRBV29-1 and TRBJ2-1; TRBD2 agrees at 12 bases. V shed 7 bases, J shed 4 bases, and the junction held 8 bases outside the gene matches. The CDR3 totals 15 residues. Germline V gene lookup returns CDR1 SQVTM and CDR2 ANQGSEA. The CDR3 DNA reads as TGCAGCGCATCACCCGGGACTAGCGGGTACAATGAGCAGTTCTTC. It specifies CSASPGTSGYNEQFF.

The CDR3 region has the DNA TGTGCCAGCAGTTTACAGGGGGGCTATGGCTACACCTTC. Amino acids: CASSLQGGYGYTF. V and J are TRBV27 and TRBJ1-2; 7 bases fit TRBD1. J gave up 4 bases and V 2 bases, and 1 base lay outside the gene matches. Germline V gene sequence: CDR1 MNHEY, CDR2 SMNVEV (reference sequence). This CDR3 is 13 amino acids long.

The CDR3 spells CASSPYVPLSGANVLTF. The CDR3 coding sequence is TGTGCCAGCTCACCCTACGTACCTCTATCTGGGGCCAACGTCCTGACTTTC. This chain joins TRBV18 and TRBJ2-6; D gene uncertain. The CDR3 is 17 residues long. Trimming cost V 3 bases and J 1 base, with 13 bases left between them. Germline V gene lookup returns CDR1 KGHSH and CDR2 LQKENI.

The gene calls are TRBV6-5 and TRBJ2-1; D is unresolved. This CDR3 region has 14 residues. Trimming removed 0 bases at V and 0 bases at J, with 3 bases between. Germline V CDR1 and CDR2: MNHEY, SVGAGI. The CDR3 bases are TGTGCCAGCAGTTACTCCAGCTCCTACAATGAGCAGTTCTTC. Amino acids: CASSYSSSYNEQFF.

CDR3 coding DNA: TGTGCCAGCAGCTCGTACAGGGGGCTTGGCGGGGAGCTGTTTTTT. Its translation is CASSSYRGLGGELFF. The chain employs TRBV7-2 and TRBJ2-2; 9 bases align to TRBD1. Per the germline V gene, CDR1 is SGHTA and CDR2 is FQGNSA. The CDR3 has 15 residues. J gave up 7 bases and V 4 bases, and 7 bases lay outside the gene matches.

The chain employs TRBV2 and TRBJ1-5, with TRBD1 matching 7 bases. Trimming at V came to 4 bases and at J to 4 bases, leaving 7 bases not matched to a gene. Germline values: CDR1 SNHLY, CDR2 FYNNEI. This CDR3 region has 15 residues. The CDR3 loop reads CASSAGQPTNQPQHF. CDR3 nucleotide sequence: TGTGCCAGCAGTGCGGGACAGCCAACTAATCAGCCCCAGCATTTT.

This clone was seen only a few times. The chain is built from TRBV15 and TRBJ2-7; 7 bases align to TRBD2. The length of the CDR3 is 15 residues. Germline V gene sequence: CDR1 LNHNV, CDR2 YYDKDF (reference sequence). V lost 4 bases and J lost 4; bases outside the gene matches: 10. This CDR3 is CATSTSSGYTYEQYF. CDR3 DNA: TGTGCCACCAGCACATCTAGCGGATACACTTACGAGCAGTACTTC.

The chain is built from TRBV6-6 and TRBJ2-7, with 7 bases identical to TRBD2. The CDR3 is 16 residues long. Germline-derived CDR1 and CDR2 are MNHNY and SVGAGI (reference sequence). V lost 6 bases, J lost 2 bases, and 13 bases stayed unmatched. The CDR3 here is CASRPGGMGGTYEQYF. In DNA form, the CDR3 reads TGTGCCAGCAGGCCGGGAGGTATGGGGGGGACCTACGAGCAGTACTTC.